Listed below are T cell receptor beta chains from one sample, sequenced in a study of T cell responses to AZD1222 COVID-19 vaccine. Clones were sequenced by immunoSEQ multiplex PCR, and TCRdb holds only the in-frame ones, with some missing. The sample has around 100,000 clones; 90% to 95% are singletons. The material was peripheral blood, obtained on day 0 of AZD1222 vaccination. The receptor source for this set is an adult in good health. The CDR3 runs from the conserved cysteine through the conserved F or W. D genes are given only for firm matches. Clone size is stated in some rows and not others, as once, few, many or a class when expanded.

j_call	d_call	clone_size	v_call	cdr3_nt	cdr3_aa
TRBJ2-6	.	.	TRBV4-1	TGCGCCAGCAGCCCTTTACAGGAACCCAACGTCCTGACTTTC	CASSPLQEPNVLTF
TRBJ2-1	TRBD2	.	TRBV6-2/TRBV6-3	TGTGCCAGCAGTCCGGGACTAGCGGGGGGGCGTGAGCAGTTCTTC	CASSPGLAGGREQFF
TRBJ2-1	TRBD2	.	TRBV9	TGTGCCAGCAGCGGAGGGACTAGCGCCGTTTACAATGAGCAGTTCTTC	CASSGGTSAVYNEQFF
TRBJ2-5	.	.	TRBV9	TGTGCCAGCAGCGTAGGCAGGGAAGAGACCCAGTACTTC	CASSVGREETQYF
TRBJ1-1	.	.	TRBV9	TGTGCCAGCAGCGTGGGAGGGACTGAAGCTTTCTTT	CASSVGGTEAFF
TRBJ1-5	TRBD1	.	TRBV19	TGTGCCAGTAGTATAGATCCGAGGGACAGAAGCTTTAATCAGCCCCAGCATTTT	CASSIDPRDRSFNQPQHF
TRBJ2-2	.	.	TRBV11-2	TGTGCCAGCAGCTTGTTTGGCGGGGAGCTGTTTTTT	CASSLFGGELFF
TRBJ2-5	.	.	TRBV6-2/TRBV6-3	TGTGCCAGCAGTTACTCGAATCCAGGTACCCACCAAGAGACCCAGTACTTC	CASSYSNPGTHQETQYF
TRBJ2-3	TRBD2	.	TRBV19	TGTGCCAGTAGTAGTGGCGGGAGAACCACAGATACGCAGTATTTT	CASSSGGRTTDTQYF
TRBJ1-6	.	.	TRBV6-5	TGTGCCAGCAGTTACCGCTCCTATAATTCACCCCTCCACTTT	CASSYRSYNSPLHF
TRBJ1-5	.	.	TRBV6-5	TGTGCCAGCAGTTCCCTGGGGCAGGCCAATCAGCCCCAGCATTTT	CASSSLGQANQPQHF
TRBJ1-3	.	.	TRBV5-8	TGTGCCAGCAGTCCGGTTTATGGGCGACACTCTGGAAACACCATATATTTT	CASSPVYGRHSGNTIYF
TRBJ1-3	.	.	TRBV28	TGTGCCAGCAGTTTAGGGGGAACTGGAAACACCATATATTTT	CASSLGGTGNTIYF
TRBJ2-1	TRBD2	.	TRBV29-1	TGCAGCGTTGAAAGGCTAGCGGGAGGCAATGAGCAGTTCTTC	CSVERLAGGNEQFF
TRBJ1-4	.	once	TRBV6-6	TGTGCCAGCAGCCCAACTCGACAGACAACTAATGAAAAACTGTTTTTT	CASSPTRQTTNEKLFF
TRBJ2-7	TRBD2	.	TRBV11-2	TGTGCCAGCAGCGTGACTAGCGGGGAACCCTACGAGCAGTACTTC	CASSVTSGEPYEQYF
TRBJ2-3	TRBD2	.	TRBV7-3	TGTGCCAGCAGCCAAGGGGGGCGGCTAGCGGGGGCAGATACGCAGTATTTT	CASSQGGRLAGADTQYF
TRBJ1-4	TRBD1	.	TRBV28	TGTGCCAGCAGGGACTCCGGGACAGGGGGCGAAAAACTGTTTTTT	CASRDSGTGGEKLFF
TRBJ1-3	.	.	TRBV2	TGTGCCAGCAGTGGCGGGGAATCTGGAAACACCATATATTTT	CASSGGESGNTIYF
TRBJ1-3	.	.	TRBV5-1	TGCGCCAGCAGCTCGTCACTTTGGGGGAGGAACACCATATATTTT	CASSSSLWGRNTIYF
TRBJ2-7	.	.	TRBV5-6	TGTGCCAGCAGCGACTCCTACGAGCAGTACTTC	CASSDSYEQYF
TRBJ1-5	.	.	TRBV19	TGTGCCAGTAGTATAAGAGGGACTAGCAATCAGCCCCAGCATTTT	CASSIRGTSNQPQHF
TRBJ1-1	TRBD1	.	TRBV5-1	TGCGCCAGCAGCCCCTGGACAGGGGGCTACACTGAAGCTTTCTTT	CASSPWTGGYTEAFF
TRBJ2-1	TRBD2	.	TRBV9	TGTGCCAGCAGCGTATCAGCGGGGAGCCCCAATGAGCAGTTCTTC	CASSVSAGSPNEQFF
TRBJ2-1	.	.	TRBV6-5	TGTGCCAGCAGTTACTCCGGGGCTTCCAACAATGAGCAGTTCTTC	CASSYSGASNNEQFF
TRBJ1-6	.	few	TRBV28	TGTGCCATCCCCTCTCGACAGGAGAATAATTCACCCCTCCACTTT	CAIPSRQENNSPLHF
TRBJ2-7	TRBD2	.	TRBV27	TGTGCCAGCAGTTTCTCTAGCGGGTCCTCCTACGAGCAGTACTTC	CASSFSSGSSYEQYF
TRBJ2-1	TRBD2	few	TRBV12-3/TRBV12-4	TGTGCCAGCAGTTGGACTAGCAATGAGCAGTTCTTC	CASSWTSNEQFF
TRBJ2-1	TRBD2	.	TRBV5-1	TGCGCCAGCAGCTACCTAGCGGGTACCAATGAGCAGTTCTTC	CASSYLAGTNEQFF
TRBJ1-1	.	.	TRBV20-1	TGCAGTGCCAGTAACAGGGCTAGCACTGAAGCTTTCTTT	CSASNRASTEAFF
TRBJ2-1	TRBD2	.	TRBV28	TGTGCCAGCGGCTGGGCCGGGACTAGCGGGAGACTCTACAATGAGCAGTTCTTC	CASGWAGTSGRLYNEQFF
TRBJ2-7	TRBD2	.	TRBV19	TGTGCCAGTACCCACGGGACTAGCGGGAGCGAGCAGTACTTC	CASTHGTSGSEQYF
TRBJ1-4	TRBD1	once	TRBV3-1/TRBV3-2	TGTGCCAGCAGCCAAGACCCAACAGGGGGGAATGAAAAACTGTTTTTT	CASSQDPTGGNEKLFF
TRBJ1-4	TRBD1	.	TRBV5-1	TGCGCCAGCAGCCGTCAGGGGGCCGATGAAAAACTGTTTTTT	CASSRQGADEKLFF
TRBJ2-6	.	.	TRBV5-6	TGTGCCAGCAGCTTCGGCTCTGGGGCCAACGTCCTGACTTTC	CASSFGSGANVLTF
TRBJ2-7	.	.	TRBV29-1	TGCAGCGTCAGAGGGGAGTGGTACGAGCAGTACTTC	CSVRGEWYEQYF
TRBJ1-1	.	.	TRBV19	TGTGCCAGTAGTATTAACCTTTGGGACACTGAAGCTTTCTTT	CASSINLWDTEAFF